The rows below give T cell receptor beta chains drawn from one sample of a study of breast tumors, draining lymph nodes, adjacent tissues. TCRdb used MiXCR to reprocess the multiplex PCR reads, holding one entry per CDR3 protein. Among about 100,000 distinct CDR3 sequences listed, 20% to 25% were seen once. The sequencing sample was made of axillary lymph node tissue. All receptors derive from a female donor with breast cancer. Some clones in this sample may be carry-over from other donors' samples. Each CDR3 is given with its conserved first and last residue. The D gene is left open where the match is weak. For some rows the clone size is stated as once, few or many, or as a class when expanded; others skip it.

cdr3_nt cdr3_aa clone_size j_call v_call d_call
TGTGCCAGCAGCCCCCCCCTAGCGGGGTACAATGAGCAGTTCTTC CASSPPLAGYNEQFF many TRBJ2-1 TRBV5-8 TRBD2
TGTGCCAGCAGTGGGGGCAGTAACTACTATGGCTACACCTTC CASSGGSNYYGYTF many TRBJ1-2 TRBV6-1 .
TGTGCCTGGAGTACCACAAGGGTTGGGCCCCAGCATTTT CAWSTTRVGPQHF many TRBJ1-5 TRBV30 .
TGTGCCACCAGTGACCCAGGGGGGCGAGCTACAGATACGCAGTATTTT CATSDPGGRATDTQYF many TRBJ2-3 TRBV24-1 .
TGTGCCAGCAGCTTAGAAGGCAGGTGGAATGAGCAGTTCTTC CASSLEGRWNEQFF many TRBJ2-1 TRBV11-3 .
TGCAGCGTTGAGTCAGGAACTACAAACGAGGGGGCCAACGTCCTGACTTTC CSVESGTTNEGANVLTF . TRBJ2-6 TRBV29-1 .
TGCGCCAGCAGCTTCGACAGGGGGAACAATGAGCAGTTCTTC CASSFDRGNNEQFF . TRBJ2-1 TRBV5-1 TRBD1
TGTGCCAGCAGCTTAGCCTCACTGGTCGGAAACACCATATATTTT CASSLASLVGNTIYF many TRBJ1-3 TRBV7-9 .
TGTGCCAGCAGCCGTCAATTGGGGGGGGCTGGACAGCCCCAGCATTTT CASSRQLGGAGQPQHF . TRBJ1-5 TRBV7-8 .
TGTGCCAGTGAGCCGGGACAGGGAAAAAACATTCAGTACTTC CASEPGQGKNIQYF few TRBJ2-4 TRBV19 TRBD1
TGCAGTGCTGTTAACCTGGGGACAGCCTCCTACGAGCAGTACTTC CSAVNLGTASYEQYF many TRBJ2-7 TRBV20-1 TRBD1
TGCAGTGCTAGTTGGACTAGCGGGAGGATACAAGAGACCCAGTACTTC CSASWTSGRIQETQYF many TRBJ2-5 TRBV20-1 TRBD2
TGTGCCAGCAGCTCTAGCGGGGGGCTTTCCTACGAGCAGTACTTC CASSSSGGLSYEQYF . TRBJ2-7 TRBV11-2 TRBD2
TGCGCCAGCAGCTTGGCCGGGGCCAGAATGAACACTGAAGCTTTCTTT CASSLAGARMNTEAFF few TRBJ1-1 TRBV5-1 .
TGTGCCAGCAGTGTGGACGCGAGCTCCTACAATGAGCAGTTCTTC CASSVDASSYNEQFF many TRBJ2-1 TRBV2 .
TGTGCCAGCTCACCTCGACGGCCTGCCTACGAGCAGTACTTC CASSPRRPAYEQYF . TRBJ2-7 TRBV18 .
TGTGCCAGCAGCGCCCGACCCAAAGATACGCAGTATTTT CASSARPKDTQYF many TRBJ2-3 TRBV7-2 .
TGTGCCAGTACCGGGTGGGGGACTGGAGGGGGGAACACTGAAGCTTTCTTT CASTGWGTGGGNTEAFF . TRBJ1-1 TRBV19 .
TGTGCCAGCAGTGGAACGAGCTCCTACAATGAGCAGTTCTTC CASSGTSSYNEQFF many TRBJ2-1 TRBV2 .
TGTGCCAGCAGTGACGGGGTGCGGGGAATGAATTCACCCCTCCACTTT CASSDGVRGMNSPLHF many TRBJ1-6 TRBV2 .
TGTGCCAGCAGACAGGGGGCCAGTAATTCACCCCTCCACTTT CASRQGASNSPLHF many TRBJ1-6 TRBV2 TRBD1
TGTGCCAGCAGTTTTGGGACTAGAAGGGATACGCAGTATTTT CASSFGTRRDTQYF many TRBJ2-3 TRBV12-3/TRBV12-4 TRBD2
TGTGCCAGCAGCCTCGTAGCGGGGGGTGAGACCCAGTACTTC CASSLVAGGETQYF many TRBJ2-5 TRBV3-1 TRBD2
TGTGCCACCAGTGATTTGGGGCAGAAGTATGGCTACACCTTC CATSDLGQKYGYTF many TRBJ1-2 TRBV24-1 .
TGTGCCAGTAGTAAGGGCGGAACCATTAATTCACCCCTCCACTTT CASSKGGTINSPLHF many TRBJ1-6 TRBV19 .
TGTGCCAGCAGCTACGGGACTAGCGGGCCCGTTGATACGCAGTATTTT CASSYGTSGPVDTQYF many TRBJ2-3 TRBV11-3 TRBD2
TGTGCCAGCAGCGTCATTAGGGATGAGCAGTTCTTC CASSVIRDEQFF many TRBJ2-1 TRBV2 .
TGTGCCAGCTCACCACCGGCCAGGGTGTACGAGCAGTACTTC CASSPPARVYEQYF many TRBJ2-7 TRBV18 .
TGCGCCAGCAGCTTGCAACCCTACGAGCAGTACTTC CASSLQPYEQYF many TRBJ2-7 TRBV5-1 .
TGCGCCAGCACACTTGGACCTTGGGACGAGCAGTACTTC CASTLGPWDEQYF many TRBJ2-7 TRBV5-1 .
TGCAGTGCTTTCTCTAGGTCAGGCACAGATACGCAGTATTTT CSAFSRSGTDTQYF many TRBJ2-3 TRBV20-1 .
TGCAGTGCTAGAGAAGGCGCCAGCTCCTATAATTCACCCCTCCACTTT CSAREGASSYNSPLHF many TRBJ1-6 TRBV20-1 .
TGTGCCAGCAGCGCCTCCGGGACACCTTATGGCTACACCTTC CASSASGTPYGYTF many TRBJ1-2 TRBV9 .
TGTGCCAGCAGTTTCCAGGTGGGCTACGAGCAGTACTTC CASSFQVGYEQYF many TRBJ2-7 TRBV6-5 .
TGTGCCAGCAGTCGGGACAGGTTGACAGATACGCAGTATTTT CASSRDRLTDTQYF few TRBJ2-3 TRBV6-1 TRBD1
TGCAGTGCTGGCACTCAGGGGAGGGTTTCCTACAATGAGCAGTTCTTC CSAGTQGRVSYNEQFF many TRBJ2-1 TRBV20-1 .
TGTGCCAGCAGCGCCCGGGACAGGGAATCGACTAACTATGGCTACACCTTC CASSARDRESTNYGYTF many TRBJ1-2 TRBV7-9 TRBD1
TGTGCCAGCAGTTCCGGATACAATGAGCAGTTCTTC CASSSGYNEQFF many TRBJ2-1 TRBV12-3/TRBV12-4 .
TGTGCCAGCTCATCAGGGTGGCGGGAAAAACTGTTTTTT CASSSGWREKLFF few TRBJ1-4 TRBV18 .
TGTGCCAGCTCCTACGTATCCTACGAGCAGTACTTC CASSYVSYEQYF many TRBJ2-7 TRBV18 .